The next 7 T cell receptor beta chains were all read from a single sample in a study of blood T cell repertoires in COVID-19. Assay: immunoSEQ multiplex PCR; the TCRdb copy retains only in-frame clones and omits some. The sample has 25,000 to 30,000 clones, around 90% seen once. Sequencing was done on a sample of peripheral blood. The receptor source for this set is a human donor in a cohort sampled during active COVID-19.

As DNA, the CDR3 is TGTGCCAGCCGGGGATCCACCTGGACCCAGTACTTC. Translating it yields CASRGSTWTQYF. The V gene is TRBV5-5, the J gene TRBJ2-5, with TRBD2 as a possible D gene (5 bases). V was clipped by 7 bases and J by 7 bases, with 14 bases between them. In germline, CDR1 is SGHKS, CDR2 YYEKEE (reference sequence). CDR3 length: 12 residues.

V usage is TRBV19 and J usage is TRBJ2-1; TRBD1 matches at 8 bases. The CDR3 sequence is 13 residues long. Germline lookup yields CDR1 LNHDA and CDR2 SQIVND (reference sequence). V lost 0 bases and J lost 9; bases outside the gene matches: 1. The DNA of the CDR3 is TGTGCCAGTAGTATAGAAGACAGGGGTGAGCAGTTCTTC. Translating it yields CASSIEDRGEQFF.

The CDR3 loop is CASSLPQQGPDEKLFF. The CDR3, as DNA: TGTGCCAGCAGCTTACCTCAACAGGGACCGGATGAAAAACTGTTTTTT. The rearrangement links TRBV7-9 to TRBJ1-4; TRBD1 is a possible D gene (6 bases). This CDR3 contains 16 residues. With 2 bases removed from V and 6 bases from J, the gap between germline ends came to 16 bases. Looked up from germline, CDR1 is SEHNR and CDR2 is FQNEAQ (reference sequence).

V and J are TRBV6-5 and TRBJ2-7; D uncertain. The CDR3 runs 14 residues. V was cut by 4 bases and J by 4 bases, with 14 bases left in between. CDR1 is MNHEY, CDR2 SVGAGI, per germline. CDR3 sequence reads: CASSSVLGSYEQYF. The CDR3 DNA reads as TGTGCCAGCAGTTCCGTCTTGGGCAGTTACGAGCAGTACTTC.

V gene TRBV7-9 combines with J gene TRBJ2-4; perhaps TRBD2 as D (6 bases). The V gene lost 5 bases and the J gene lost 3 bases, with 17 bases spanning the gap. This CDR3 region has 16 residues. In germline, CDR1 is SEHNR, CDR2 FQNEAQ (reference sequence). In DNA, the CDR3 is TGTGCCAGCAGCCCCCCCCCTGGAGGGGACAAAAACATTCAGTACTTC. Its translation is CASSPPPGGDKNIQYF. The variable domain in full, completed from reference TRBV7-9 and TRBJ2-4, reads DTGVSQNPRHKITKRGQNVTFRCDPISEHNRLYWYRQTLGQGPEFLTYFQNEAQLEKSRLLSDRFSAERPKGSFSTLEIQRTEQGDSAMYLCASSPPPGGDKNIQYFGAGTRLSVL.

The chain employs TRBV27 and TRBJ2-1; 8 positions agree with TRBD1. The ends lost 3 bases at V and 6 bases at J; junction bases unmatched: 7. Germline V lookup: CDR1 MNHEY, CDR2 SMNVEV (reference sequence). CDR3 length: 15 residues. DNA of the CDR3: TGTGCCAGCAGTTTGGACAGGGTGAGGGTCAATGAGCAGTTCTTC. Its protein is CASSLDRVRVNEQFF.

The chain joins TRBV5-1 to TRBJ2-2, with 9 bases that match TRBD2. Germline V gene sequence: CDR1 SGHRS, CDR2 YFSETQ. CDR3 length: 16 amino acids. Trimming took 2 bases from V and 4 from J; bases not matched to a gene: 6. CDR3 residues: CASSLAGGYGTGELFF. Here the CDR3 DNA reads TGCGCCAGCAGCTTAGCGGGGGGTTATGGCACCGGGGAGCTGTTTTTT.